The rows below give T cell receptor beta chains drawn from one sample of a study of T cell changes during pregnancy in multiple sclerosis. Generated by immunoSEQ multiplex PCR, the TCRdb table keeps only in-frame clones and is missing some. Of 44,000 or so clones in the sample, 75% to 90% were seen once. Sample: peripheral blood, taken in the first trimester of pregnancy. All receptors come from a female donor in good health, enrolled as a control in a pregnancy study. CDR3s include the opening cysteine and the closing phenylalanine or tryptophan.

j_gene: TRBJ1-2
v_gene: TRBV4-2
CDR3aa: CASSQGEQGINGYTF

j_gene: TRBJ1-1
v_gene: TRBV19
CDR3aa: CASSIVSQAPNTEAFF

j_gene: TRBJ1-4
v_gene: TRBV19
CDR3aa: CASSLNWDSSEKLFF

j_gene: TRBJ1-2
v_gene: TRBV28
CDR3aa: CASSAFRQTYGYTF

j_gene: TRBJ1-1
v_gene: TRBV28
CDR3aa: CASIQTGEAFF

j_gene: TRBJ1-1
v_gene: TRBV11-2
CDR3aa: CASSPTGMDTEAFF

j_gene: TRBJ1-3
v_gene: TRBV30
CDR3aa: CAWSGTAGNTIYF

j_gene: TRBJ1-6
v_gene: TRBV10-3
CDR3aa: CAISSGTANSPLHF

j_gene: TRBJ2-7
v_gene: TRBV4-3
CDR3aa: CASSQRSGDYHEQYF

j_gene: TRBJ2-1
v_gene: TRBV28
CDR3aa: CASSPGQGGEQFF

j_gene: TRBJ2-1
v_gene: TRBV14
CDR3aa: CASSAVRYEQFF

j_gene: TRBJ2-7
v_gene: TRBV28
CDR3aa: CASSLIRTGGVGQYF

j_gene: TRBJ2-1
v_gene: TRBV5-1
CDR3aa: CASSLTPTVYNEQFF

j_gene: TRBJ1-1
v_gene: TRBV5-1
CDR3aa: CASSLTENTEAFF

j_gene: TRBJ2-7
v_gene: TRBV28
CDR3aa: CASSAIRDRGGRGEQYF

j_gene: TRBJ2-5
v_gene: TRBV7-8
CDR3aa: CASSFVDRGQETQYF

j_gene: TRBJ2-3
v_gene: TRBV7-9
CDR3aa: CASSLSGGQGIVRRDTQYF

j_gene: TRBJ1-5
v_gene: TRBV6-1
CDR3aa: CASRASTGGQPQHF

j_gene: TRBJ1-1
v_gene: TRBV30
CDR3aa: CAWSVRGNTEAFF

j_gene: TRBJ2-1
v_gene: TRBV28
CDR3aa: CASSSWREGGNEQFF

j_gene: TRBJ2-1
v_gene: TRBV13
CDR3aa: CASSLNLNNEQFF

j_gene: TRBJ2-6
v_gene: TRBV19
CDR3aa: CASTAQVPSSGANVLTF

j_gene: TRBJ2-5
v_gene: TRBV6-6
CDR3aa: CASSTRTSGRETQYF

j_gene: TRBJ1-4
v_gene: TRBV15
CDR3aa: CATSRATGRVEKLFF

j_gene: TRBJ2-4
v_gene: TRBV25-1
CDR3aa: CASSANLREGARNIQYF

j_gene: TRBJ2-3
v_gene: TRBV28
CDR3aa: CASSYPGQADTQYF

j_gene: TRBJ1-1
v_gene: TRBV19
CDR3aa: CASSQGRIEAFF

j_gene: TRBJ1-1
v_gene: TRBV9
CDR3aa: CASSVGPQGVRLNTEAFF

j_gene: TRBJ1-5
v_gene: TRBV30
CDR3aa: CAWSTGPNQPQHF

j_gene: TRBJ1-4
v_gene: TRBV5-4
CDR3aa: CASSRGVGATNEKLFF

j_gene: TRBJ2-5
v_gene: TRBV7-7
CDR3aa: CASSLGTSGTETQYF

j_gene: TRBJ2-7
v_gene: TRBV15
CDR3aa: CATSTEGLAGRREQYF

j_gene: TRBJ1-1
v_gene: TRBV28
CDR3aa: CASSLAGWNTEAFF

j_gene: TRBJ1-3
v_gene: TRBV7-9
CDR3aa: CASRLQGEDF

j_gene: TRBJ1-6
v_gene: TRBV21-1
CDR3aa: CASHGQGNNSPLHF

j_gene: TRBJ1-3
v_gene: TRBV7-6
CDR3aa: CASSTRTGRVSVTIYF

j_gene: TRBJ2-1
v_gene: TRBV4-2
CDR3aa: CASSQPLQGLAGATYNEQFF

j_gene: TRBJ2-2
v_gene: TRBV5-5
CDR3aa: CASSLWANTGELFF

j_gene: TRBJ1-5
v_gene: TRBV28
CDR3aa: CASSFRGSNQPQHF

j_gene: TRBJ1-1
v_gene: TRBV7-3
CDR3aa: CASSLTGTNTEAFF

j_gene: TRBJ1-6
v_gene: TRBV7-9
CDR3aa: CASSQRGGSDSPLHF

j_gene: TRBJ1-3
v_gene: TRBV25-1
CDR3aa: CASSPPGTALSGNTIYF

j_gene: TRBJ2-5
v_gene: TRBV6-5
CDR3aa: CASSGGLLKETQYF

j_gene: TRBJ1-1
v_gene: TRBV6-6
CDR3aa: CASMRENTEAFF

j_gene: TRBJ1-5
v_gene: TRBV7-9
CDR3aa: CASSRSRLIRDNQPQHF

j_gene: TRBJ2-1
v_gene: TRBV19
CDR3aa: CASSIKDTREQFF